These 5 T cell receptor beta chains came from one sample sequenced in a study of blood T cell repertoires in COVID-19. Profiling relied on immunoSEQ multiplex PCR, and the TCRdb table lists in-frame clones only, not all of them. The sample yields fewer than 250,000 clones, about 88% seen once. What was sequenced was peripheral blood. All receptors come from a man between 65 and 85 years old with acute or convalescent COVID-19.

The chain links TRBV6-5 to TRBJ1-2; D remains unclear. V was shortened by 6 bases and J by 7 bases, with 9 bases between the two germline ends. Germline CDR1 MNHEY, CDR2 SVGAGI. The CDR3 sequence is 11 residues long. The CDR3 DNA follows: TGTGCCAGCAGCCTAGTTCGTGGCTACACCTTC. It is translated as CASSLVRGYTF.

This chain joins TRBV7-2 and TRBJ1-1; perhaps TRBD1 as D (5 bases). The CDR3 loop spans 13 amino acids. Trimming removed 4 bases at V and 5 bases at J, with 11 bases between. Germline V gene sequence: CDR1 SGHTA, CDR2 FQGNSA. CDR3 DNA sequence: TGTGCCAGCAGCTCCAGGGTCGGTACTGAAGCTTTCTTT. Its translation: CASSSRVGTEAFF.

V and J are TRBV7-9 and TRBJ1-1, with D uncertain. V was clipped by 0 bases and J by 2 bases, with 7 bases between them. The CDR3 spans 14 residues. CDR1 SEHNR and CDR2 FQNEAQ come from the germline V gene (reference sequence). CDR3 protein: CASSLASSNTEAFF. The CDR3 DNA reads TGTGCCAGCAGCTTAGCCAGTTCCAACACTGAAGCTTTCTTT. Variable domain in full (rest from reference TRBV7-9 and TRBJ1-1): DTGVSQNPRHKITKRGQNVTFRCDPISEHNRLYWYRQTLGQGPEFLTYFQNEAQLEKSRLLSDRFSAERPKGSFSTLEIQRTEQGDSAMYLCASSLASSNTEAFFGQGTRLTVV.

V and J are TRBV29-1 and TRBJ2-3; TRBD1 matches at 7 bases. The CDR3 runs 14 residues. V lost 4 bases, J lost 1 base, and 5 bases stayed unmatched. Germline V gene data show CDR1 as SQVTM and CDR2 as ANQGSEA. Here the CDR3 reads CSVGWQGGTDTQYF. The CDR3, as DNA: TGCAGCGTTGGGTGGCAGGGGGGCACAGATACGCAGTATTTT.

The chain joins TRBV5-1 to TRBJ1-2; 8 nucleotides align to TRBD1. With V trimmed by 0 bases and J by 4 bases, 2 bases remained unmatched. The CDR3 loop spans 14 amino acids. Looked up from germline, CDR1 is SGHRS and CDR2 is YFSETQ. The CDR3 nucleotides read TGCGCCAGCAGCTTGGTGACAGGGGCCTATGGCTACACCTTC. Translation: CASSLVTGAYGYTF. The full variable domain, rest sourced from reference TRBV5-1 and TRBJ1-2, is KAGVTQTPRYLIKTRGQQVTLSCSPISGHRSVSWYQQTPGQGLQFLFEYFSETQRNKGNFPGRFSGRQFSNSRSEMNVSTLELGDSALYLCASSLVTGAYGYTFGSGTRLTVV.